A single sample is the source of the 28 T cell receptor beta chains below, sequenced in a study of T-cell reconstitution after alpha-beta-depleted transplantation in children. The library targeted TCRbeta and was prepared with unique molecular identifiers. TCRdb processed the PCR reads anew with MiXCR; each CDR3 protein has one entry. This table holds approximately 650,000 distinct CDR3 sequences, roughly 14% found once. The source material was PBMCs, sampled before TCRalphabeta/CD19-depleted stem cell transplant. The source of these receptors is a girl between 2 and 10 years old with congenital amegakaryocytic thrombocytopenia, due to receive a stem cell transplant.

This clonotype was detected a few times. This chain connects TRBV7-6 to TRBJ2-2; 8 bases map to TRBD2. V lost 7 bases to trimming and J lost 0 bases; unmatched junction nucleotides: 4. This CDR3 has 15 amino acids. From germline, CDR1 is SGHVS and CDR2 FNYEAQ. The CDR3 DNA reads TGTGCCAGCACACTAGCGGAGCCGAACACCGGGGAGCTGTTTTTT. It translates to CASTLAEPNTGELFF. Combining the CDR3 with reference TRBV7-6 and TRBJ2-2 gives the whole variable domain GAGVSQSPRYKVTKRGQDVALRCDPISGHVSLYWYRQALGQGPEFLTYFNYEAQQDKSGLPNDRFSAERPEGSISTLTIQRTEQRDSAMYRCASTLAEPNTGELFFGEGSRLTVL.

This clonotype appeared once. V and J are TRBV20-1 and TRBJ1-2; D not resolved. The CDR3 spans 14 residues. Germline CDR1 DFQATT, CDR2 SNEGSKA (reference sequence). The germline V and J ends were trimmed by 0 bases and 5 bases, with 13 bases remaining between them. CDR3 in amino acids: CSARERALLYGYTF. The CDR3 nucleotides are TGCAGTGCTAGAGAGAGAGCCCTCCTATATGGCTACACCTTC.

This clonotype was picked up many times. This chain joins TRBV29-1 and TRBJ2-7, with TRBD1 identical over 8 bases. CDR1 and CDR2 from the germline V gene are SQVTM and ANQGSEA. With 6 bases clipped from V and 6 bases from J, the junction kept 10 bases outside the gene matches. This CDR3 region has 13 residues. The CDR3 DNA follows: TGCAGCGTATCCGGACAGGGTTTTCTCGAGCAGTACTTC. Residues: CSVSGQGFLEQYF.

This clonotype was seen at least ten times. The chain combines TRBV7-6 with TRBJ2-1, with 7 bases aligning to TRBD2. The CDR3 has 15 residues. From germline, CDR1 is SGHVS and CDR2 FNYEAQ. V dropped 1 base and J dropped 4; count of bases not matched to a gene: 4. CDR3 bases: TGTGCCAGCAGCTTAGGCGGGGGTTTATACAATGAGCAGTTCTTC. Translated: CASSLGGGLYNEQFF.

This clonotype was counted many times. V is TRBV12-5 and J is TRBJ1-1, with unresolved D. The CDR3 consists of 13 residues. V shed 6 bases and J shed 1 base, with 9 bases lying between them. CDR1 is LGHNT and CDR2 is FRNRAP in the germline V gene. CDR3 sequence: CASGLGRNTEAFF. The CDR3 nucleotides read TGTGCTAGTGGCCTAGGACGGAACACTGAAGCTTTCTTT.

This clonotype was observed a handful of times. The chain carries TRBV12-3 or TRBV12-4 and TRBJ2-3; 8 positions agree with TRBD2. The CDR3 has 14 residues. V lost 6 bases and J lost 4; bases outside the gene matches: 6. The CDR3 sequence: CASSLSGSSDTQYF. In DNA form, the CDR3 reads TGTGCCAGCAGCCTCAGCGGGAGCTCAGATACGCAGTATTTT.

This chain links TRBV30 with TRBJ2-7; TRBD1 is a possible D gene (6 bases). V gave up 0 bases and J gave up 2 bases, with 8 bases separating them. From germline, CDR1 is GTSNPN and CDR2 SVGIG (reference sequence). CDR3 size: 13 residues. The CDR3 loop is CAWSVQGPYEQYF. The CDR3 DNA reads TGTGCCTGGAGTGTACAGGGCCCCTACGAGCAGTACTTC. Supplemented by reference TRBV30 and TRBJ2-7, the full variable domain reads SQTIHQWPATLVQPVGSPLSLECTVEGTSNPNLYWYRQAAGRGLQLLFYSVGIGQISSEVPQNLSASRPQDRQFILSSKKLLLSDSGFYLCAWSVQGPYEQYFGPGTRLTVT.

For this clonotype: A much larger clone sits a single nucleotide away, making a read error possible. The chain recombines TRBV12-3 or TRBV12-4 with TRBJ1-1; D gene unclear. The CDR3 totals 13 residues. Here the CDR3 DNA reads TGTCCCAGCACCTCCCCGTCGAACACTGAAGCTTTCTTT. This codes for CPSTSPSNTEAFF.

This clonotype is a singleton in its sample. The rearrangement links TRBV2 to TRBJ2-2; D gene uncertain. Deletions cut 10 bases from V and 4 bases from J, with 28 bases between. The germline gives CDR1 SNHLY, CDR2 FYNNEI. This CDR3 is 18 amino acids long. This chain's CDR3 is CAICEHRRGLGRTGELFF. Here the CDR3 DNA reads TGTGCCATCTGCGAACACCGACGTGGGCTAGGGCGCACCGGGGAGCTGTTTTTT. Full variable domain (rest looked up from reference TRBV2 and TRBJ2-2): EPEVTQTPSHQVTQMGQEVILRCVPISNHLYFYWYRQILGQKVEFLVSFYNNEISEKSEIFDDQFSVERPDGSNFTLKIRSTKLEDSAMYFCAICEHRRGLGRTGELFFGEGSRLTVL.

This clonotype has only a few counts. This chain connects TRBV3-1 to TRBJ2-1; unclear D gene. Germline V lookup: CDR1 LGHDT, CDR2 YNNKEL (reference sequence). This CDR3 contains 14 residues. Trimming removed 2 bases from V and 7 bases from J, with 12 bases in between. For the CDR3, the DNA is TGTGCCAGCAGCCAAAGAGGCGGACCAAATGAGCAGTTCTTC. Translating gives CASSQRGGPNEQFF.

In this sample, this clonotype turned up many times. This CDR3 reads CASRTKTSGRDEQYF. Written as DNA, the CDR3 is TGTGCCAGCAGGACTAAGACTAGCGGGAGAGACGAGCAGTACTTC. The rearrangement uses TRBV7-9 and TRBJ2-7, with 12 bases identical to TRBD2. CDR1 is SEHNR, CDR2 FQNEAQ, per germline (reference sequence). The CDR3 sequence is 15 residues long. J lost 5 bases, V lost 6 bases, and 8 bases had no gene match.

This clonotype was recorded at least ten times. The chain uses TRBV29-1 and TRBJ1-4, with 11 bases matching TRBD1. The CDR3 contains 13 residues. Germline V lookup: CDR1 SQVTM, CDR2 ANQGSEA. V was clipped by 6 bases and J by 7 bases; unmatched bases: 4. The CDR3 region is CSVPGTGGEKLFF. The CDR3 region has the DNA TGCAGCGTCCCCGGGACAGGGGGTGAAAAACTGTTTTTT.

In this sample, this clonotype turned up many times. CDR3 sequence: CASSEGRQTPEQYF. The DNA for the CDR3 is TGTGCCAGCAGCGAGGGGCGGCAGACCCCCGAGCAGTACTTC. The J gene is TRBJ2-7, the V gene TRBV7-2; D tentatively reads TRBD1 or TRBD2 (5 bases each). CDR3 length equals 14 residues. The V gene's germline CDR1 is SGHTA and CDR2 FQGNSA. Trimming took off 5 bases at V and 6 bases at J, with 17 bases between the two ends.

This clonotype has a count of ten or more. J is TRBJ2-6 and V is TRBV10-3; D perhaps matches TRBD2 (5 bases). The CDR3 extends over 15 amino acids. The germline V gene encodes CDR1 ENHRY and CDR2 SYGVKD. V was shortened by 7 bases and J by 1 base, with 11 bases between the two germline ends. The CDR3 reads CAITEGLSGANVLTF. The CDR3 DNA reads as TGTGCCATCACCGAAGGACTTTCTGGGGCCAACGTCCTGACTTTC.

The chain uses TRBV4-1 and TRBJ2-7; 9 bases fit TRBD2. The CDR3 spans 15 residues. The germline V gene has CDR1 MGHRA and CDR2 YSYEKL. Unmatched junction bases numbered 3, after V lost 1 base and J lost 2 bases. The CDR3 loop is CASSQVRTSAYEQYF. The CDR3 nucleotides read TGCGCCAGCAGCCAAGTGAGGACTAGCGCCTACGAGCAGTACTTC.

This clonotype occurred many times. The chain combines TRBV5-1 with TRBJ2-1; maybe TRBD2 (6 bases). There are 16 residues in the CDR3. Germline loops: CDR1 SGHRS, CDR2 YFSETQ. The V end was cut by 0 bases, the J end by 9 bases, with 19 bases between. CDR3: CASSLDASVPGAEQFF. Here the CDR3 DNA reads TGCGCCAGCAGCTTGGACGCTAGCGTACCCGGGGCTGAGCAGTTCTTC.

This clonotype was picked up many times. The chain is built from TRBV7-9 and TRBJ2-5; no clear D gene. The germline CDR1 and CDR2 sequences are SEHNR and FQNEAQ (reference sequence). This CDR3 has 14 residues. V was pared by 2 bases and J by 4 bases, with 11 bases between. The DNA for the CDR3 is TGTGCCAGCAGCTTATCCGGTTTTACAGAGACCCAGTACTTC. It codes for CASSLSGFTETQYF.

The J gene is TRBJ2-7, the V gene TRBV20-1, with unresolved D. The ends were cut back, 5 bases at V and 2 bases at J, with 13 bases in the middle. This CDR3 has 13 residues. Germline values: CDR1 DFQATT, CDR2 SNEGSKA (reference sequence). The CDR3 DNA follows: TGCAGTGCTCAATCGACTTATCCCTACGAGCAGTACTTC. Translated: CSAQSTYPYEQYF.

This clonotype has at least ten counts. This chain connects TRBV7-8 to TRBJ2-1; D not certain. This CDR3 has 12 residues. V lost 0 bases and J 9 bases, leaving 6 bases between the germline ends. Per the germline V gene, CDR1 is SGHVS and CDR2 is FQNEAQ. The DNA for the CDR3 is TGTGCCAGCAGCTTAGCTGTCCCTGAGCAGTTCTTC. Translation: CASSLAVPEQFF. Full variable domain (outside the CDR3, taken from reference TRBV7-8 and TRBJ2-1): GAGVSQSPRYKVAKRGQDVALRCDPISGHVSLFWYQQALGQGPEFLTYFQNEAQLDKSGLPSDRFFAERPEGSVSTLKIQRTQQEDSAVYLCASSLAVPEQFFGPGTRLTVL.

This clonotype came up many times. The V and J genes are TRBV7-9 and TRBJ2-1; TRBD1 agrees at 8 bases. V lost 5 bases and J lost 2; bases outside the gene matches: 5. The V gene's germline CDR1 is SEHNR and CDR2 FQNEAQ (reference sequence). This CDR3 is 15 amino acids long. The CDR3 sequence: CASSPPDRAYNEQFF. Written as DNA, the CDR3 is TGTGCCAGCAGCCCACCGGACAGGGCCTACAATGAGCAGTTCTTC. The whole variable domain, remainder taken from reference TRBV7-9 and TRBJ2-1, is DTGVSQNPRHKITKRGQNVTFRCDPISEHNRLYWYRQTLGQGPEFLTYFQNEAQLEKSRLLSDRFSAERPKGSFSTLEIQRTEQGDSAMYLCASSPPDRAYNEQFFGPGTRLTVL.

The chain uses TRBV10-3 and TRBJ2-3; 9 bases map to TRBD2. Germline V gene sequence: CDR1 ENHRY, CDR2 SYGVKD. This CDR3 is built from 16 residues. V dropped 6 bases and J dropped 4; count of bases not matched to a gene: 11. This CDR3 is CAIRDSGSYSPDTQYF. DNA for the CDR3: TGTGCCATCAGAGATAGCGGGAGTTATAGCCCAGATACGCAGTATTTT.

At least ten counts were recorded for this clonotype. CDR3 DNA: TGTGCCAGCAGCTTAAGTACAGGGATCTATGGCTACACCTTC. It encodes CASSLSTGIYGYTF. The rearrangement links TRBV5-5 to TRBJ1-2; TRBD1 might be the D (6 bases). V lost 2 bases, J lost 4 bases, and 12 bases lay in between. Germline V gene sequence: CDR1 SGHKS, CDR2 YYEKEE (reference sequence). This CDR3 contains 14 residues.

V and J are TRBV5-1 and TRBJ2-5, with TRBD1 matching over 7 bases. The ends lost 4 bases at V and 5 bases at J; junction bases unmatched: 11. CDR3 length: 15 amino acids. Looked up from germline, CDR1 is SGHRS and CDR2 is YFSETQ. Here the CDR3 reads CASSNRQGRDETQYF. DNA for the CDR3: TGCGCCAGCAGCAACCGACAGGGACGGGACGAGACCCAGTACTTC.

This clonotype was seen only a few times. This chain links TRBV5-1 with TRBJ2-1; 9 nucleotides line up with TRBD2. Trimming removed 1 base from V and 5 bases from J; junction bases left unmatched: 7. CDR1 and CDR2 from the germline V gene are SGHRS and YFSETQ. CDR3 length: 16 residues. CDR3 residues: CASSLTPSGRNNEQFF. The CDR3 bases are TGCGCCAGCAGCTTGACCCCAAGCGGGAGGAACAATGAGCAGTTCTTC.

The rearrangement joins TRBV28 to TRBJ2-2, with 8 bases matching TRBD1. With V trimmed by 7 bases and J by 4 bases, 8 bases remained unmatched. This CDR3 is built from 15 residues. Germline V gene data show CDR1 as MDHEN and CDR2 as SYDVKM. The DNA of the CDR3 is TGTGCCAGCATTAAGCCGGGACAGGCCACCGGGGAGCTGTTTTTT. This gives the protein CASIKPGQATGELFF. Full variable domain (missing parts from reference TRBV28 and TRBJ2-2): DVKVTQSSRYLVKRTGEKVFLECVQDMDHENMFWYRQDPGLGLRLIYFSYDVKMKEKGDIPEGYSVSREKKERFSLILESASTNQTSMYLCASIKPGQATGELFFGEGSRLTVL.

This clonotype has at least ten counts. The rearrangement links TRBV5-1 to TRBJ2-5, with TRBD2 as a possible D gene (5 bases). V lost 0 bases and J lost 6, with 12 bases in between. There are 14 residues in the CDR3. Germline values: CDR1 SGHRS, CDR2 YFSETQ. The CDR3 loop reads CASSLEGGLKTQYF. The CDR3, as DNA: TGCGCCAGCAGCTTGGAAGGAGGTTTAAAGACCCAGTACTTC.

The V and J genes are TRBV15 and TRBJ2-5; D is unresolved. V shed 5 bases and J shed 1 base, with 5 bases lying between them. Germline CDR1 is LNHNV and CDR2 is YYDKDF (reference sequence). The CDR3 has 12 residues. For the CDR3, the DNA is TGTGCCACCAGCCCCAGCCAAGAGACCCAGTACTTC. Residues: CATSPSQETQYF.

This clonotype turned up a few times. V and J are TRBV29-1 and TRBJ1-2; 7 positions match TRBD1. The CDR3 consists of 15 residues. Germline CDR1 and CDR2: SQVTM and ANQGSEA. J was trimmed by 2 bases and V by 6 bases; bases with no gene match: 12. DNA of the CDR3: TGCAGCGTGGCAGGGGGGACAAGGGAAAACTATGGCTACACCTTC. Its protein product is CSVAGGTRENYGYTF.